These 11 T cell receptor beta chains were sequenced from one sample in a study of T cells after yellow fever vaccination. Using its own MiXCR run on the 5' RACE reads, TCRdb lists one record per CDR3 protein. The repertoire has approximately 300,000 distinct CDR3 sequences, around 6.8% of them found once; the top ten carry 18%. The material was PBMCs, obtained 35 to 50 days after the first yellow fever vaccination. These receptor sequences come from a man between 18 and 35 years old who received the YFV17D yellow fever vaccine.

This clonotype turned up a few times. This rearrangement joins TRBV20-1 to TRBJ1-1; D not certain. The CDR3 is 12 amino acids. CDR1 is DFQATT and CDR2 is SNEGSKA in the germline V gene (reference sequence). Trimming left V 6 bases short and J 1 base short, with 9 bases between. The CDR3 region is CSADMGNTEAFF. CDR3 nucleotides: TGCAGTGCAGACATGGGGAACACTGAAGCTTTCTTT.

V gene TRBV18 combines with J gene TRBJ2-7, with D tentatively TRBD1 (5 bases). CDR1 is KGHSH, CDR2 LQKENI, per germline. V shed 3 bases and J shed 1 base, with 13 bases lying between them. CDR3 length: 15 residues. In nucleotides, the CDR3 is TGTGCCAGCTCACCCGGACACGGACCATCCTACGAGCAGTACTTC. As protein: CASSPGHGPSYEQYF.

The sample holds many counts of this clonotype. The V call is TRBV20-1, the J call TRBJ2-5, with 11 positions matching TRBD2. Germline values: CDR1 DFQATT, CDR2 SNEGSKA (reference sequence). Trimming cost V 5 bases and J 5 bases; bases outside gene matches: 7. The CDR3 consists of 14 residues. The CDR3 region is CSAVGTSGGETQYF. CDR3 in DNA: TGCAGTGCTGTCGGGACTAGCGGAGGGGAGACCCAGTACTTC.

The rearrangement links TRBV7-9 to TRBJ2-1; D gene ambiguous. The CDR3 totals 16 residues. Germline-derived CDR1 and CDR2 are SEHNR and FQNEAQ (reference sequence). The V gene lost 3 bases and the J gene lost 3 bases, with 15 bases spanning the gap. The CDR3 sequence: CASSLGQTEDYNEQFF. The CDR3 DNA reads TGTGCCAGCAGCTTGGGCCAGACCGAAGACTACAATGAGCAGTTCTTC.

The chain links TRBV4-3 to TRBJ1-3, with unresolved D. V shed 0 bases and J shed 2 bases, with 8 bases lying between them. CDR1 and CDR2 (germline): LGHNA, YSLEER. The CDR3 sequence is 15 residues long. This CDR3 reads CASSQDIQPGNTIYF. The CDR3 DNA follows: TGCGCCAGCAGCCAAGATATACAACCTGGAAACACCATATATTTT.

V is TRBV4-3 and J is TRBJ2-4; no clear D. Germline V gives CDR1 LGHNA, CDR2 YSLEER. The CDR3 covers 15 residues. V gave up 1 base and J gave up 3 bases, with 10 bases separating them. CDR3 amino acids: CASSQVWINKNIQYF. CDR3 in DNA: TGCGCCAGCAGCCAAGTCTGGATTAACAAAAACATTCAGTACTTC.

Comment on this clonotype: One base away lies a much larger clone, so this may be a sequencing read error. The V and J genes are TRBV12-3 or TRBV12-4 and TRBJ2-2; D is perhaps TRBD1 or TRBD2 (6 bases each). The CDR3 runs to 14 residues. This CDR3 reads CASSLAGGPGEPFF. DNA of the CDR3: TGTGCCAGCAGTTTAGCGGGGGGCCCCGGGGAGCCGTTTTTT.

Concerning this clonotype itself: An end of the junction does not agree with germline; a read error may underlie this. V is TRBV6-6 and J is TRBJ2-7; no reliable D call. The CDR3 has 12 amino acids. The germline V gene encodes CDR1 MNHNY and CDR2 SVGAGI (reference sequence). The CDR3 region is CASSQLAYEPYF. The CDR3 DNA reads as TGTGCCAGCAGCCAACTGGCCTACGAGCCGTACTTC.

This clonotype appeared a few times. This chain's CDR3 is CSARGTGNEWWGAFDGGQYF. CDR3 nucleotides: TGCAGTGCTAGAGGGACAGGGAATGAATGGTGGGGTGCTTTCGATGGAGGGCAGTACTTC. The gene calls are TRBV20-1 and TRBJ2-7; TRBD1 matches 8 bases. V was pared by 1 base and J by 9 bases, with 29 bases of the junction left unmatched. This CDR3 is 20 amino acids long. In germline, CDR1 is DFQATT, CDR2 SNEGSKA (reference sequence).

This sequence joins TRBV25-1 and TRBJ2-1, with TRBD2 as a possible D gene (6 bases). This CDR3 region has 13 residues. The V end lost 6 bases, the J end lost 15 bases, and 21 bases lay between the germline ends. Germline V lookup: CDR1 MGHDK, CDR2 SYGVNS. The CDR3 nucleotides read TGTGCCAGCAGGGGACTTTCCAATACATTGCGGTTCTTC. Encoded protein: CASRGLSNTLRFF. Full variable domain (missing parts from reference TRBV25-1 and TRBJ2-1): EADIYQTPRYLVIGTGKKITLECSQTMGHDKMYWYQQDPGMELHLIHYSYGVNSTEKGDLSSESTVSRIRTEHFPLTLESARPSHTSQYLCASRGLSNTLRFFGPGTRLTVL.

This clonotype was seen repeatedly, ten times or more. The chain employs TRBV12-3 or TRBV12-4 and TRBJ2-3; D might be TRBD2 (7 bases). V lost 3 bases to trimming and J lost 5 bases, with 12 bases between them. The CDR3 length is 14 residues. The CDR3 loop is CASSLGGPIDTQYF. The CDR3 nucleotides read TGTGCCAGCAGTTTGGGGGGGCCGATAGATACGCAGTATTTT.